Below are 15 T cell receptor beta chains sequenced from a single sample in a study of early T cells in non-severe SARS-CoV-2 infection. TCRdb recomputed calls from the 5' RACE reads with MiXCR, one row per CDR3 protein. The sample yields more than 50,000 distinct CDR3 sequences, less than 15% seen once. The sample in question was whole blood, obtained at baseline. These receptors all stem from an adult who was a healthcare worker with PCR-confirmed SARS-CoV-2 infection or an uninfected control (not recorded which).

The V call is TRBV12-3 or TRBV12-4, the J call TRBJ1-4; TRBD1 aligns across 9 bases. The J segment lost 8 bases and the V segment lost 3 bases, leaving 7 bases of the junction unmatched. The CDR3 consists of 15 residues. The CDR3 reads CASSLSGQGTEKLFF. In DNA form, the CDR3 reads TGTGCCAGCAGTTTGTCGGGACAGGGTACCGAAAAACTGTTTTTT.

This clonotype was detected a few times. The rearrangement joins TRBV4-1 to TRBJ1-5; unclear D gene. Germline lookup yields CDR1 MGHRA and CDR2 YSYEKL. CDR3 length: 14 amino acids. V gave up 4 bases and J gave up 2 bases, with 9 bases separating them. The CDR3: CASSPGKGNQPQHF. The CDR3 region has the DNA TGCGCCAGCAGCCCAGGAAAGGGCAATCAGCCCCAGCATTTT.

The chain recombines TRBV11-3 with TRBJ1-6; weak D call: TRBD1 (5 bases). The germline CDR1 and CDR2 sequences are SGHNT and YENEEA. The V end was cut by 5 bases, the J end by 0 bases, with 17 bases between. CDR3 length equals 18 residues. The CDR3 spells CASSGGTTLSSYNSPLHF. In DNA, the CDR3 is TGTGCCAGCAGCGGGGGTACGACCCTCAGCTCCTATAATTCACCCCTCCACTTT.

This clonotype was seen ten or more times. The chain is built from TRBV7-9 and TRBJ2-2; 13 bases are shared with TRBD2. J gave up 4 bases and V 5 bases, and 7 bases lay outside the gene matches. Per the germline V gene, CDR1 is SEHNR and CDR2 is FQNEAQ (reference sequence). This CDR3 region has 17 residues. The CDR3 region is CASSPGLAGEGTGELFF. Here the CDR3 DNA reads TGTGCCAGCAGCCCCGGACTAGCGGGAGAGGGCACCGGGGAGCTGTTTTTT.

Only a few counts were recorded for this clonotype. J is TRBJ2-7 and V is TRBV7-9; 11 nucleotides agree with TRBD2. Looked up from germline, CDR1 is SEHNR and CDR2 is FQNEAQ (reference sequence). CDR3 size: 14 residues. The V and J ends lost 5 bases and 6 bases, in that order; junction bases with no gene match: 6. The CDR3 DNA sequence: TGTGCCAGCAGCATTAGCGGGAGGGAGGGCGAGCAGTACTTC. Residues: CASSISGREGEQYF.

In its sample, this clonotype was seen a few times. The rearrangement joins TRBV10-3 to TRBJ2-2; D is ambiguous. The V end lost 0 bases, the J end lost 5 bases, and 10 bases lay between the germline ends. Germline V gene data show CDR1 as ENHRY and CDR2 as SYGVKD. The CDR3 covers 15 residues. The CDR3 is CAISESALQTGELFF. Here the CDR3 DNA reads TGTGCCATCAGTGAGTCTGCGTTGCAGACCGGGGAGCTGTTTTTT.

This clonotype was picked up a small number of times. The CDR3 DNA reads TGCAGCCCGGACGGTGAACCTCCTGATACGCAGTATTTT. Residues: CSPDGEPPDTQYF. The V and J genes are TRBV29-1 and TRBJ2-3; D uncertain. Trimming stripped 8 bases from V and 6 bases from J, with 18 bases between. This CDR3 comprises 13 residues. CDR1 SQVTM and CDR2 ANQGSEA come from the germline V gene.

This clonotype has ten or more counts. The rearrangement uses TRBV4-2 and TRBJ1-2, with a possible D match to TRBD1 (6 bases). This CDR3 region has 14 residues. V lost 4 bases and J 1 base, leaving 10 bases between the germline ends. Germline CDR1 reads LGHNA; CDR2 reads YNFKEQ. CDR3 bases: TGTGCCAGCAGCCGTCGGGACAATAACTATGGCTACACCTTC. Translation gives CASSRRDNNYGYTF.

The V and J genes are TRBV2 and TRBJ2-7, with 9 bases aligning to TRBD1. With V trimmed by 8 bases and J by 2 bases, 10 bases remained unmatched. There are 15 residues in the CDR3. CDR1 SNHLY and CDR2 FYNNEI come from the germline V gene. The CDR3 coding sequence is TGTGCCAGCGGATCCGGGACAGGGCCCCCCTACGAGCAGTACTTC. Translated: CASGSGTGPPYEQYF.

The chain is built from TRBV12-3 or TRBV12-4 and TRBJ2-2; D is uncertain. This CDR3 has 16 amino acids. Deletions cut 7 bases from V and 2 bases from J, with 17 bases between. The CDR3 nucleotides are TGTGCCAGCACCTCCGGGCTCCAGCGTAACACCGGGGAGCTGTTTTTT. The encoded protein is CASTSGLQRNTGELFF.

The table lists this clonotype with a few counts. The V gene is TRBV3-1, the J gene TRBJ2-1, with D uncertain. Germline values: CDR1 LGHDT, CDR2 YNNKEL (reference sequence). V lost 5 bases to trimming and J lost 11 bases, with 10 bases between them. This CDR3 spans 11 amino acids. The CDR3 here is CASSGSLQQFF. As DNA, the CDR3 is TGTGCCAGCAGCGGGTCTTTGCAGCAGTTCTTC.

The rearrangement uses TRBV20-1 and TRBJ2-3; perhaps TRBD2 as D (6 bases). CDR3 length: 15 amino acids. The V end was cut by 0 bases, the J end by 6 bases, with 16 bases between. Germline CDR1 DFQATT, CDR2 SNEGSKA (reference sequence). CDR3: CSARDLRDFPDTQYF. The DNA for the CDR3 is TGCAGTGCTAGAGATCTTAGGGACTTCCCGGATACGCAGTATTTT.

This clonotype was observed a handful of times. The V call is TRBV9, the J call TRBJ2-1; D is unclear. Trimming took off 0 bases at V and 1 base at J, with 5 bases between the two ends. CDR1 SGDLS and CDR2 YYNGEE come from the germline V gene. There are 14 residues in the CDR3. As DNA, the CDR3 is TGTGCCAGCAGCGTAGGAAGTTCCTACAATGAGCAGTTCTTC. As protein: CASSVGSSYNEQFF. Together with reference TRBV9 and TRBJ2-1, the CDR3 gives the full variable domain: DSGVTQTPKHLITATGQRVTLRCSPRSGDLSVYWYQQSLDQGLQFLIQYYNGEERAKGNILERFSAQQFPDLHSELNLSSLELGDSALYFCASSVGSSYNEQFFGPGTRLTVL.

The rearrangement links TRBV18 to TRBJ1-1; tentative D call: TRBD1 (6 bases). Germline CDR1 KGHSH, CDR2 LQKENI. With 6 bases removed from V and 0 bases from J, the gap between germline ends came to 17 bases. The CDR3 runs 16 residues. The DNA for the CDR3 is TGTGCCAGCTCCCCTGGACAACAGGGTTTGAACACTGAAGCTTTCTTT. It encodes CASSPGQQGLNTEAFF.

About this clonotype: The junction differs from germline at one of its ends, possibly a read error. The V and J genes are TRBV5-6 and TRBJ1-5, with D hard to call. CDR3 length equals 14 residues. Germline lookup yields CDR1 SGHDT and CDR2 YYEEEE. CDR3 coding DNA: TGCGCCAGCAGCTTGAGGTTAAGCAATCAGCCCCAGCATTTT. As protein: CASSLRLSNQPQHF.